This is a list of T cell receptor beta chains from one sample in a study of blood T cell repertoires in COVID-19. Clones were sequenced by immunoSEQ multiplex PCR, and TCRdb holds only the in-frame ones, with some missing. The repertoire holds approximately 210,000 clones, with about 90% as singletons. The sequencing sample was made of peripheral blood. The receptors were sampled from a man between 18 and 35 years old with active or convalescent COVID-19. The CDR3 runs from the conserved cysteine through the conserved F or W. The D gene is left open where the match is weak. Only some rows state a clone size, as once, few, many or a class for expanded clones.

V	D	length	J	size	DNA	CDR3
TRBV28	NA	15	TRBJ2-3	NA	TGTGCCAGCAGAGACGCCGGGACTAGCACAGATACGCAGTATTTT	CASRDAGTSTDTQYF
TRBV9	TRBD2	15	TRBJ2-5	NA	TGTGCCAGCAGCCTAGCGGGAGCCTACCAAGAGACCCAGTACTTC	CASSLAGAYQETQYF
TRBV9	TRBD1	16	TRBJ1-4	once	TGTGCCAGCAGGTCGGGACAGGGGGCAACTAATGAAAAACTGTTTTTT	CASRSGQGATNEKLFF
TRBV3-1/TRBV3-2	TRBD2	14	TRBJ2-1	few	TGTGCCAGCAGCCCTCTAGCGGGAGCTTATGAGCAGTTCTTC	CASSPLAGAYEQFF
TRBV11-2	NA	18	TRBJ1-5	NA	TGTGCCAGCAGCTTAGACTTTCAGGGGATCAATAGCAATCAGCCCCAGCATTTT	CASSLDFQGINSNQPQHF
TRBV19	TRBD2	17	TRBJ2-3	NA	TGTGCCAGTAGGGGAAACGGACTAGCGGGAGTTGGGGATACGCAGTATTTT	CASRGNGLAGVGDTQYF
TRBV10-3	NA	14	TRBJ2-7	NA	TGTGCCATCAGGGGGGCGGGGGCCCAATACGAGCAGTACTTC	CAIRGAGAQYEQYF
TRBV14	NA	16	TRBJ2-1	NA	TGTGCCAGCAGCCATGAAAGAGGGTTCCCCTACAATGAGCAGTTCTTC	CASSHERGFPYNEQFF
TRBV6-2/TRBV6-3	NA	14	TRBJ2-7	NA	TGTGCCAGCAGTTACTCGGAACTAGCACGGGAGCAGTACTTC	CASSYSELAREQYF
TRBV30	NA	14	TRBJ1-5	NA	TGTGCCTGGAGTGTCGGGGTTAGCAATCAGCCCCAGCATTTT	CAWSVGVSNQPQHF
TRBV19	NA	16	TRBJ1-5	few	TGTGCCAGTAGTATAGCCCCCCCAGGGGGCAATCAGCCCCAGCATTTT	CASSIAPPGGNQPQHF
TRBV7-2	TRBD2	15	TRBJ2-7	NA	TGTGCCAGCAGCTTATTACTAGCGGGAGGGGGCGAGCAGTACTTC	CASSLLLAGGGEQYF
TRBV14	NA	16	TRBJ1-1	NA	TGTGCCAGCAGCCAAGAACTTACCTCTTTGGCAGGGAAAGCTTTCTTT	CASSQELTSLAGKAFF
TRBV2	TRBD1	15	TRBJ2-7	NA	TGTGCCAGCAGTGAACTTGTGGGGACAGCGGTTGAGCAGTACTTC	CASSELVGTAVEQYF
TRBV18	TRBD2	18	TRBJ2-2	NA	TGTGCCAGCTCACCGATAGCGGGAGACGTTCCTTTCGAAAGGGAGCTGTTTTTT	CASSPIAGDVPFERELFF
TRBV18	NA	13	TRBJ2-5	NA	TGTGCCAGCTCACCAGAGGTTTGGGAGACCCAGTACTTC	CASSPEVWETQYF
TRBV2	TRBD1	16	TRBJ1-1	once	TGTGCCAGCAGTGGAGGCAGGGGGCACACGAACACTGAAGCTTTCTTT	CASSGGRGHTNTEAFF
TRBV11-2	TRBD1	16	TRBJ1-1	NA	TGTGCCAGCAGCTTAGTTTGGGGACAGACGAACACTGAAGCTTTCTTT	CASSLVWGQTNTEAFF
TRBV30	NA	15	TRBJ1-2	NA	TGTGCCTGGAGCGACACAGGGCGAACTAACTATGGCTACACCTTC	CAWSDTGRTNYGYTF
TRBV28	TRBD1	12	TRBJ1-1	NA	TGTGCCAGCAGTTTAACAGGGGCTCGGGCTTTCTTT	CASSLTGARAFF
TRBV12-3/TRBV12-4	NA	13	TRBJ1-3	NA	TGTGCCAGCAGTTCCGGACAAGGAAACACCATATATTTT	CASSSGQGNTIYF
TRBV5-6	TRBD1	16	TRBJ1-3	once	TGTGCCAGCAGCGTGACAGGGCTATCCTCTGGAAACACCATATATTTT	CASSVTGLSSGNTIYF
TRBV5-1	TRBD1	15	TRBJ2-3	once	TGCGCCAGCAGCAACCAGGGGGATCACACAGATACGCAGTATTTT	CASSNQGDHTDTQYF
TRBV6-6	TRBD1	16	TRBJ2-7	NA	TGTGCCAGCAGCCCACCCGACAGGGGGCGAACTGGCGAGCAGTACTTC	CASSPPDRGRTGEQYF
TRBV3-1/TRBV3-2	NA	19	TRBJ1-2	NA	TGTGCCAGCAGCCAAGAATTTTCTGTGTCAGACAGAAATCACTATGGCTACACCTTC	CASSQEFSVSDRNHYGYTF
TRBV19	TRBD1	17	TRBJ1-5	NA	TGTGCCAGTATGAGGGCCAGGGGGCAAGGTAGCAATCAGCCCCAGCATTTT	CASMRARGQGSNQPQHF
TRBV28	NA	15	TRBJ2-3	NA	TGTGCCAGCTCTGGCAGGGCCGCTAGCACAGATACGCAGTATTTT	CASSGRAASTDTQYF
TRBV5-1	NA	14	TRBJ2-5	NA	TGCGCCAGCAGCTTTACGGGAGATCACGAGACCCAGTACTTC	CASSFTGDHETQYF
TRBV11-2	TRBD1	12	TRBJ2-7	NA	TGTGCCAGCAGCTTGGACAGGACCGAGCAGTACTTC	CASSLDRTEQYF